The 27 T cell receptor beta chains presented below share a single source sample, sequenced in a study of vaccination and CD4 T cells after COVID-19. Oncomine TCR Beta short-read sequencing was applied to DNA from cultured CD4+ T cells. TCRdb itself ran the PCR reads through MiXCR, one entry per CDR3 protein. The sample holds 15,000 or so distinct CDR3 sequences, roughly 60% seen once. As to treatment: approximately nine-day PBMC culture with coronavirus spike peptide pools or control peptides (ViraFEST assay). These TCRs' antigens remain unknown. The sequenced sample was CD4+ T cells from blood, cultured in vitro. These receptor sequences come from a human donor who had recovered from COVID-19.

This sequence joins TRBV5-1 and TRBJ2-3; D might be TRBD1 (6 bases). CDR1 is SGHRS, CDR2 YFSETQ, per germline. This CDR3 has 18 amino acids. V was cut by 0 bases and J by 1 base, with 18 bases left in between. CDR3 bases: TGCGCCAGCAGCTTGGGATACAAAACAGGGCCGGGCACAGATACGCAGTATTTT. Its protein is CASSLGYKTGPGTDTQYF.

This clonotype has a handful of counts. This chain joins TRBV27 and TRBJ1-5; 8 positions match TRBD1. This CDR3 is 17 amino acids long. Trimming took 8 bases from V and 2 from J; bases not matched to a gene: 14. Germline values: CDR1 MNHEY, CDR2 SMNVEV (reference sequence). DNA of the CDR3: TGTGCCAGCTCCCCCACGACAGGGGCGCATGGCAATCAGCCCCAGCATTTT. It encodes CASSPTTGAHGNQPQHF.

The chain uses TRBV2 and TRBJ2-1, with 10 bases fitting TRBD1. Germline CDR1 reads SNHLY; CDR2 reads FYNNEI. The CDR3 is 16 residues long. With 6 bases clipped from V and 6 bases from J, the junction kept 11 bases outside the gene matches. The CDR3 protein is CASRAQATGGGNEQFF. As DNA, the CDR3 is TGTGCCAGCAGGGCCCAAGCGACAGGGGGCGGCAATGAGCAGTTCTTC.

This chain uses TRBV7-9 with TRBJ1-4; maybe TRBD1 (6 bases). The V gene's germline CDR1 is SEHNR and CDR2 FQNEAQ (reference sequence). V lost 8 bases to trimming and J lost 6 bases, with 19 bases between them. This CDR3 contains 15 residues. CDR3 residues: CASQLAARGDEKLFF. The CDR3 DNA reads TGTGCCAGCCAGCTTGCTGCCAGGGGAGATGAAAAACTGTTTTTT.

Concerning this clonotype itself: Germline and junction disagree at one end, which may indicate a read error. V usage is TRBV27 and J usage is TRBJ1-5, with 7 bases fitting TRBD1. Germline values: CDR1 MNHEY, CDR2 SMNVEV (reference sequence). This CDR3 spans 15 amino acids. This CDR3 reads CVSSLRGFSNQPQHF. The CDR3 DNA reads TGTGTCAGCAGCCTCAGGGGGTTTAGCAATCAGCCCCAGCATTTT.

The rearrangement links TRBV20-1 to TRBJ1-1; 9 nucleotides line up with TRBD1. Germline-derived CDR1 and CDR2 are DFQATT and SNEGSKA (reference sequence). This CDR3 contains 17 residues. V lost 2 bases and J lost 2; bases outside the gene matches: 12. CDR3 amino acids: CSARNRDREIRNTEAFF. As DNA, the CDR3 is TGCAGTGCTAGAAACCGGGACAGGGAGATTCGAAACACTGAAGCTTTCTTT.

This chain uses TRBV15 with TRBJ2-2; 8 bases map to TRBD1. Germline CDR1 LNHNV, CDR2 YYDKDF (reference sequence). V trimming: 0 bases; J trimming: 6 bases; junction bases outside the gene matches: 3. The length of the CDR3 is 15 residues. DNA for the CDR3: TGTGCCACCAGCAGAGATATGACAGGGGCCGGGGAGCTGTTTTTT. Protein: CATSRDMTGAGELFF.

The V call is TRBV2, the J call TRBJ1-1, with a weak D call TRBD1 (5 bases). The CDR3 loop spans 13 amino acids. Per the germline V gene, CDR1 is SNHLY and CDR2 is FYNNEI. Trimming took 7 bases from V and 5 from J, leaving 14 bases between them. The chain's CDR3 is CASINTGRTEAFF. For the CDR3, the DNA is TGTGCCAGCATTAACACAGGTCGGACTGAAGCTTTCTTT.

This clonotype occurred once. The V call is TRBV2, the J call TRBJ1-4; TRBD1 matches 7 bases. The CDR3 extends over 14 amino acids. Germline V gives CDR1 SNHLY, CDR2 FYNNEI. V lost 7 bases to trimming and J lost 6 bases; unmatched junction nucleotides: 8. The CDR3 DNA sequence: TGTGCCAGCATCCGGGCAGGGGGGGATGAAAAACTGTTTTTT. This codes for CASIRAGGDEKLFF.

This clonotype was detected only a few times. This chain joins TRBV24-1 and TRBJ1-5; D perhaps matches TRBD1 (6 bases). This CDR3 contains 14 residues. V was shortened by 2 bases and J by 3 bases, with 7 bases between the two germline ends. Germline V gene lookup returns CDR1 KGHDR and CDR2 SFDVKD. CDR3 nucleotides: TGTGCCACCAGTGATTCGGGGGCCAATCAGCCCCAGCATTTT. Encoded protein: CATSDSGANQPQHF.

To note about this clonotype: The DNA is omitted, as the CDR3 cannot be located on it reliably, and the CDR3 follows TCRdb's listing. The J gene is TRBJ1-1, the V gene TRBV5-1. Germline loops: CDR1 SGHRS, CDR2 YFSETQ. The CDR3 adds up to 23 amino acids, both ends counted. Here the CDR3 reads CASTNQTSMYLCASFGRPTEAFF.

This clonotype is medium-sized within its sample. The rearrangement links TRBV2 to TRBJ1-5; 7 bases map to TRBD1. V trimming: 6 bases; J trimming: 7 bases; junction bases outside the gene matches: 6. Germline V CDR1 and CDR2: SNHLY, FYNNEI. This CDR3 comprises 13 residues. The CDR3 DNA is TGTGCCAGCAGGCTCGACAGGGAACAGCCCCAGCATTTT. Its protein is CASRLDREQPQHF.

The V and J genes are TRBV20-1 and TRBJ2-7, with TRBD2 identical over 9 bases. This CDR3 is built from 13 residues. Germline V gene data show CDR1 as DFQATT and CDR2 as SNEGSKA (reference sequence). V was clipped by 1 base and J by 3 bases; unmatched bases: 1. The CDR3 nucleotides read TGCAGTGCTAGAGGGACTAGCGACTACGAGCAGTACTTC. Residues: CSARGTSDYEQYF.

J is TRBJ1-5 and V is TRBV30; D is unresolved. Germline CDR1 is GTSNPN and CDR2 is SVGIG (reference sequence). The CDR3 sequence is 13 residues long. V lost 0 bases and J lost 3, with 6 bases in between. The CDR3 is CAWSVRINQPQHF. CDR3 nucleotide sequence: TGTGCCTGGAGTGTACGTATCAATCAGCCCCAGCATTTT.

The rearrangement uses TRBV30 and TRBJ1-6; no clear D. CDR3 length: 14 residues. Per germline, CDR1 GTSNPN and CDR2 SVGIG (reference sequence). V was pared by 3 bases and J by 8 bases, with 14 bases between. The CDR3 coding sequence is TGTGCCTGGAGCGAGGGCACCGGCGATTCACCCCTCCACTTT. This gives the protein CAWSEGTGDSPLHF. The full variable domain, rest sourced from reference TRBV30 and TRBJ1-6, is SQTIHQWPATLVQPVGSPLSLECTVEGTSNPNLYWYRQAAGRGLQLLFYSVGIGQISSEVPQNLSASRPQDRQFILSSKKLLLSDSGFYLCAWSEGTGDSPLHFGNGTRLTVT.

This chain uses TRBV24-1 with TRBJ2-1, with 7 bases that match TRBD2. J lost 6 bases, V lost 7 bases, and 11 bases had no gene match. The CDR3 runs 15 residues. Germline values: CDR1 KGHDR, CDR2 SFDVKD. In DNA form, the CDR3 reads TGTGCCACCAGGCCTTCGGCGGGAGAATTCAATGAGCAGTTCTTC. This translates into CATRPSAGEFNEQFF.

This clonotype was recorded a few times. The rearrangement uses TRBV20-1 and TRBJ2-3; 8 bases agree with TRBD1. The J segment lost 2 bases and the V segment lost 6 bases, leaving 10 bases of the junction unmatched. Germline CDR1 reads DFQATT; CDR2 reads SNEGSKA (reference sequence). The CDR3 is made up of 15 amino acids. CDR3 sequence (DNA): TGCAGTGCAAAACTAGGGACAGGAAACACAGATACGCAGTATTTT. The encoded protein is CSAKLGTGNTDTQYF.

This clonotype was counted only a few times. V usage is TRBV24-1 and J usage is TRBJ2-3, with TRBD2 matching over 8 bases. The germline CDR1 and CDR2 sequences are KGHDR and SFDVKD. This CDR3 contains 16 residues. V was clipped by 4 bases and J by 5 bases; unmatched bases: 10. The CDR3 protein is CATSEVGGGVEDTQYF. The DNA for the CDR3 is TGTGCCACCAGTGAAGTCGGGGGGGGCGTGGAAGATACGCAGTATTTT.

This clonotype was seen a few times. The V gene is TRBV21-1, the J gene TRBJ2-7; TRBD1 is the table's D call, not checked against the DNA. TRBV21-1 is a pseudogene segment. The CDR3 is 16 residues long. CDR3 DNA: TGTGCCAGCAGCAAAAAACCAGGACAGCTGACGTACGAGCAGTACTTC. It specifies CASSKKPGQLTYEQYF.

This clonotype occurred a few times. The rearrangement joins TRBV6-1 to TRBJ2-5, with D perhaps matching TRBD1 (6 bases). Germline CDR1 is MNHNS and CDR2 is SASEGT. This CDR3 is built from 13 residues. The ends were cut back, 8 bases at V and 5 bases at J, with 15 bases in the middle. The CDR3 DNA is TGTGCCAGCCACAGGGAAAGGTTGGAGACCCAGTACTTC. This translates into CASHRERLETQYF.

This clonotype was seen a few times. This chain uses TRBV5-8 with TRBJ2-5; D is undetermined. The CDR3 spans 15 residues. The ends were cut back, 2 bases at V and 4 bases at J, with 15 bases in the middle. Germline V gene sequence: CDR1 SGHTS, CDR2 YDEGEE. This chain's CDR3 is CASSFRPSLGETQYF. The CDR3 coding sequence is TGTGCCAGCAGCTTCCGACCCTCCCTGGGAGAGACCCAGTACTTC. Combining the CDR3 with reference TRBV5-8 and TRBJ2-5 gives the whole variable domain EAGVTQSPTHLIKTRGQQATLRCSPISGHTSVYWYQQALGLGLQFLLWYDEGEERNRGNFPPRFSGRQFPNYSSELNVNALELEDSALYLCASSFRPSLGETQYFGPGTRLLVL.

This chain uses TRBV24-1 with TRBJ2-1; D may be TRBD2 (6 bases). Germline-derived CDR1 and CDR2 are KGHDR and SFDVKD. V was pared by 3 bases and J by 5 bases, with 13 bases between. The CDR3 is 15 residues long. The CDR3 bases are TGTGCCACCAGTGATCCCGGGACTTTTAACAATGAGCAGTTCTTC. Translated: CATSDPGTFNNEQFF.

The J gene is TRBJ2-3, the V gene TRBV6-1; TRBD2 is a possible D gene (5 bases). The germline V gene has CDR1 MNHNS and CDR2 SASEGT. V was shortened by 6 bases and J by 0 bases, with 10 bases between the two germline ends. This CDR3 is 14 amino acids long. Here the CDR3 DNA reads TGTGCCAGCAGGGACTTCCTTAGCACAGATACGCAGTATTTT. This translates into CASRDFLSTDTQYF.

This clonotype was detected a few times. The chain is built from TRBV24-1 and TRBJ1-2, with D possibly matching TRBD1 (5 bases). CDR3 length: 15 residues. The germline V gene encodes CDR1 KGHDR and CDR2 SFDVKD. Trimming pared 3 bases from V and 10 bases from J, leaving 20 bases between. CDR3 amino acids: CATSDAGDRDIDYTF. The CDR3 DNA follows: TGTGCCACCAGTGATGCAGGAGACAGAGATATTGACTACACCTTC.

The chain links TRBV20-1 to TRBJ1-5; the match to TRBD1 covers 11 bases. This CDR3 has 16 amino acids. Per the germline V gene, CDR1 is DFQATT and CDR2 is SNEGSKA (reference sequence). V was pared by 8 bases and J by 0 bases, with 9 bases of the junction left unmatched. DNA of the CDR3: TGCAGTTCAGCCGGGACAGGGGGATATAGCAATCAGCCCCAGCATTTT. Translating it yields CSSAGTGGYSNQPQHF.

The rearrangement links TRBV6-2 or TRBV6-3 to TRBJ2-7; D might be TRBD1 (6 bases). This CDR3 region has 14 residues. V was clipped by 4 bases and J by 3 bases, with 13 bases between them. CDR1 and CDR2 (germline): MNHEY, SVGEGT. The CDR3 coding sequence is TGTGCCAGCAGTTCCGGGACATTTAACTACGAGCAGTACTTC. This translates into CASSSGTFNYEQYF.

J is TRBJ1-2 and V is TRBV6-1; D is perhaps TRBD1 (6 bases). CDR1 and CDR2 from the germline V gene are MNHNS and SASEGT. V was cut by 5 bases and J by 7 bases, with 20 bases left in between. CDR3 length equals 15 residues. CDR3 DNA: TGTGCCAGCAGTCAACGGGAGGGGGGGGCGGGTGGCTACACCTTC. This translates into CASSQREGGAGGYTF.